The source of this T cell receptor beta chain is a study of blood T cell repertoires in COVID-19. In the study overall: Sources were T cells, B-cell-depleted T cells, or PBMCs; the material itself was cDNA or gDNA.

Germline lookup yields CDR1 LGHDT and CDR2 YNNKEL (reference sequence). Unmatched junction bases numbered 3, after V lost 3 bases and J lost 11 bases. The CDR3 has 11 amino acids. Individuals drawn from approximately 22 US areas were about 18 to 100 years old. A PCR-confirmed or clinician-diagnosed COVID-19 case had contacted exposed participants within 2 weeks of entry. In the original processing: The assay estimated nucleated cells by amplifying reference gene primers. TCRdb keeps only in-frame clones here, not all; method: immunoSEQ multiplex PCR. V, J and clone size derive from that table, while D and trimming were established from the DNA sequence. In the table there are around 400,000 clones, about 89% of which are singletons.

The clonotype originates from a woman aged 40 to 50 who had been exposed to COVID-19. Sequencing input: PBMCs or T cells enriched from blood (not recorded which). This chain links TRBV3-1 (or the pseudogene TRBV3-2) with TRBJ1-1; 7 nucleotides align to TRBD1. In nucleotides, the CDR3 is TGTGCCAGCAGCCATGACAGGGTCGCTTTCTTT. Its translation: CASSHDRVAFF.